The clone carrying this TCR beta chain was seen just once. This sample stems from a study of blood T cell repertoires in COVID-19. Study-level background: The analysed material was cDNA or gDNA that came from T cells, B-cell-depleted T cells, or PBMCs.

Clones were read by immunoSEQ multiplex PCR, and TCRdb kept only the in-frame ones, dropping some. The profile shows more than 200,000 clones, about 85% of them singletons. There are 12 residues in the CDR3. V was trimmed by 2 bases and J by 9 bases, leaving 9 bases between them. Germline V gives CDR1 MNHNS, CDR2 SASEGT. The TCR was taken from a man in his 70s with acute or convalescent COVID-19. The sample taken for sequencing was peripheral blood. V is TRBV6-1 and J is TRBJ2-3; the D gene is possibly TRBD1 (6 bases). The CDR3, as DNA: TGTGCCAGCAGTGAAAGGGGGACAACGCAGTATTTT. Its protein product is CASSERGTTQYF.